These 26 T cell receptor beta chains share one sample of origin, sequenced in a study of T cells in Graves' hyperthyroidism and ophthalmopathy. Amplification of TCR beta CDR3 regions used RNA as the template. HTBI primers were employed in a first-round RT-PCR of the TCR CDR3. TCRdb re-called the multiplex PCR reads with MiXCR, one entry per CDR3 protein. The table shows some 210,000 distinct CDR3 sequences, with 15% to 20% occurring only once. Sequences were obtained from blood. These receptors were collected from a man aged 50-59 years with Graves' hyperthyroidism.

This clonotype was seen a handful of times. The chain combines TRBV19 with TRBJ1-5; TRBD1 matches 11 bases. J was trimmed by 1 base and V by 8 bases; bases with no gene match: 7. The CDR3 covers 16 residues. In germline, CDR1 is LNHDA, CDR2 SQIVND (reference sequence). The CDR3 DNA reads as TGTGCCAGTCACAATTGGGACAGGGGGAGCAATCAGCCCCAGCATTTT. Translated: CASHNWDRGSNQPQHF.

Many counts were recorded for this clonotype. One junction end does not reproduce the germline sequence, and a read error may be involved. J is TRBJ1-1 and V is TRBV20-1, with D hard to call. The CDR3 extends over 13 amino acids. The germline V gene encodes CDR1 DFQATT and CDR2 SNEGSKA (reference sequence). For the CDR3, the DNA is TGCGGTGCTCCTAGCCCCGCCGGCACTGAAGCTTTCTTT. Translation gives CGAPSPAGTEAFF.

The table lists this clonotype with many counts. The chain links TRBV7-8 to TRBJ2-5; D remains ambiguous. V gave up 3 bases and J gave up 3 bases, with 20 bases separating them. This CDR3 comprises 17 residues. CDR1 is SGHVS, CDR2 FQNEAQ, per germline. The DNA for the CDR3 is TGTGCCAGCAGCTTGCGCCGCGGCGGAGATTTTAAAGAGACCCAGTACTTC. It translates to CASSLRRGGDFKETQYF.

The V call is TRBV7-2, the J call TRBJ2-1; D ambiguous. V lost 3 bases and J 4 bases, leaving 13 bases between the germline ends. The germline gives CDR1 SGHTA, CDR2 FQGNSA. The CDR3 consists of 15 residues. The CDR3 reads CASSFAGIQYNEQFF. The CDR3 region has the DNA TGTGCCAGCAGCTTTGCTGGCATACAGTACAATGAGCAGTTCTTC.

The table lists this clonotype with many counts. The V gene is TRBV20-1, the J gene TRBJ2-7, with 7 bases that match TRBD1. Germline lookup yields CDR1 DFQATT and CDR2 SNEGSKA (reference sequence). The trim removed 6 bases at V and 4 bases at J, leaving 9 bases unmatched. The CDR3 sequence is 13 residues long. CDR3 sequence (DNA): TGCAGTGCGCCACAGACAGGGCGATACGAGCAGTACTTC. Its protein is CSAPQTGRYEQYF.

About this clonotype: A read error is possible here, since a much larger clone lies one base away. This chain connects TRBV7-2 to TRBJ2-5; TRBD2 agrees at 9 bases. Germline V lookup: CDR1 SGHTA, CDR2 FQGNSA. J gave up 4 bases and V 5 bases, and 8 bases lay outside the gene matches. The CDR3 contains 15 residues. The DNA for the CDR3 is TGTGCCAGCAGCCCCCGCCGGGGACTAGCAGAGACCCAGTACTTC. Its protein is CASSPRRGLAETQYF.

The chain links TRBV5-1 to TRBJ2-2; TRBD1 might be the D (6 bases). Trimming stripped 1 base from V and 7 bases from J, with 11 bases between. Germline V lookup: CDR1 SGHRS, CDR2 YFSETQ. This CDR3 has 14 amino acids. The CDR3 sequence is CASSLFTDSGELFF. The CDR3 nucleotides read TGCGCCAGCAGCTTGTTTACGGACAGCGGGGAGCTGTTTTTT.

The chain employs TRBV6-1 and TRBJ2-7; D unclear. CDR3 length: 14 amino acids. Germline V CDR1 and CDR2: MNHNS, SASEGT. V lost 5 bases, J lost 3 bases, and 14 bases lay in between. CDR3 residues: CASSYGEDIYEQYF. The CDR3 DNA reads TGTGCCAGCAGTTATGGCGAAGACATCTACGAGCAGTACTTC.

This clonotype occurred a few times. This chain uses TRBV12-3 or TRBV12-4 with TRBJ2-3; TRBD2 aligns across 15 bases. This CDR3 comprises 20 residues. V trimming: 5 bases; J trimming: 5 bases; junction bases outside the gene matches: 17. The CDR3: CASSPHGLAGGPLPLDTQYF. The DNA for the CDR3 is TGTGCCAGCAGTCCACATGGACTAGCGGGAGGGCCTCTTCCTTTAGATACGCAGTATTTT.

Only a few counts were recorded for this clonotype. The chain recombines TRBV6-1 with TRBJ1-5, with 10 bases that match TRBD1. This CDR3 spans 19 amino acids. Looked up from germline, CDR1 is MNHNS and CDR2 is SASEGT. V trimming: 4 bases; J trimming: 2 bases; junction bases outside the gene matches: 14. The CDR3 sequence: CASSAMRDRGYIGNQPQHF. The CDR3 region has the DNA TGTGCCAGCAGTGCGATGCGGGACAGGGGCTATATTGGCAATCAGCCCCAGCATTTT.

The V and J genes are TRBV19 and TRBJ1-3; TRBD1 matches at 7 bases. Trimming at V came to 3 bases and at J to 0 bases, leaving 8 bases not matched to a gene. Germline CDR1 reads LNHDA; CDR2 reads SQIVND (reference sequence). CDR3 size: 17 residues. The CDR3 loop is CASSMETGPASGNTIYF. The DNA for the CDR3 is TGTGCCAGTAGTATGGAGACAGGGCCAGCCTCTGGAAACACCATATATTTT.

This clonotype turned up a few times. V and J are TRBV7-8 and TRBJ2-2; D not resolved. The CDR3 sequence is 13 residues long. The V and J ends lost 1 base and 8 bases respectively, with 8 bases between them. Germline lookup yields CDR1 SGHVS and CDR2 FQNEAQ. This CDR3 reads CASSLGQRGELFF. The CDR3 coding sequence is TGTGCCAGCAGCTTAGGGCAAAGGGGGGAGCTGTTTTTT.

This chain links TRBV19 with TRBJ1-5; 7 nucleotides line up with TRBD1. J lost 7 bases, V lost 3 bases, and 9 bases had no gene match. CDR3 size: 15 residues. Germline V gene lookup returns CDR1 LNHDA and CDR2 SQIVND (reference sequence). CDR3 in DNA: TGTGCCAGTAGTATGAACCGGGACAGACGGCAGCCCCAGCATTTT. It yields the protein CASSMNRDRRQPQHF.

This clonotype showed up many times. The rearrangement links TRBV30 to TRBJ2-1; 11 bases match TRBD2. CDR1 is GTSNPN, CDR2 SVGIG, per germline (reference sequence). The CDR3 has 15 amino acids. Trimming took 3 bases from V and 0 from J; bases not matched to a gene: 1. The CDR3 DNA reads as TGTGCCTGGAGGACTAGCGGGGTCTCCTACAATGAGCAGTTCTTC. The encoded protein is CAWRTSGVSYNEQFF.

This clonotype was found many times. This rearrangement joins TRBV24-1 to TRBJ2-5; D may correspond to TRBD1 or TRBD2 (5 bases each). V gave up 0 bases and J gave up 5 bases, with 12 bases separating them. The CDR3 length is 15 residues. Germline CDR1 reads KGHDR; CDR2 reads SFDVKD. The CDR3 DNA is TGTGCCACCAGTGATTTGGAGGGAAGGGGTGAGACCCAGTACTTC. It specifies CATSDLEGRGETQYF.

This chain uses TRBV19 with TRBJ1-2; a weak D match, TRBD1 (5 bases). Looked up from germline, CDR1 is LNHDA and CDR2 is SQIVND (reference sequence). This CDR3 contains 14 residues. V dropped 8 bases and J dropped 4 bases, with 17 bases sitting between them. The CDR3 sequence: CASASGRGAYGYTF. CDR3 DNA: TGTGCCAGTGCCTCAGGGAGGGGAGCCTATGGCTACACCTTC.

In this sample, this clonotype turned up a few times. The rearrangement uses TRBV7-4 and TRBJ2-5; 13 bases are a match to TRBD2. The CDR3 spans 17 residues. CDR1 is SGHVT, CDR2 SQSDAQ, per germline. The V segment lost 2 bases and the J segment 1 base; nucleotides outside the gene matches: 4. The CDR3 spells CASSLTRLAGGQETQYF. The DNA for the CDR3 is TGTGCCAGCAGCTTAACTCGACTAGCGGGAGGCCAAGAGACCCAGTACTTC.

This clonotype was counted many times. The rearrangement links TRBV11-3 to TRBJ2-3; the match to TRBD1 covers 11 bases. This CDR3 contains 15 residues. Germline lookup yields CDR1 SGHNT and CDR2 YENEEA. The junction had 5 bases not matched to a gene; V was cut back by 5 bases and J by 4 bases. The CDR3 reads CASSDGQGAADTQYF. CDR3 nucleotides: TGTGCCAGCAGCGATGGACAGGGGGCCGCAGATACGCAGTATTTT.

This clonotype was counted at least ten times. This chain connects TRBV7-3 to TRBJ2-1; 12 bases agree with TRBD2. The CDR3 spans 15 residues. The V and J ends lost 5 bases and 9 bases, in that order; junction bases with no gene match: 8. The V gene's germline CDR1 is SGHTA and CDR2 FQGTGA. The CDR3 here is CASSPGLAGRFEQFF. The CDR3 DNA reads TGTGCCAGCAGCCCCGGACTAGCGGGACGGTTTGAGCAGTTCTTC. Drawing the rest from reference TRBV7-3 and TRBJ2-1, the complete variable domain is GAGVSQTPSNKVTEKGKYVELRCDPISGHTALYWYRQSLGQGPEFLIYFQGTGAADDSGLPNDRFFAVRPEGSVSTLKIQRTERGDSAVYLCASSPGLAGRFEQFFGPGTRLTVL.

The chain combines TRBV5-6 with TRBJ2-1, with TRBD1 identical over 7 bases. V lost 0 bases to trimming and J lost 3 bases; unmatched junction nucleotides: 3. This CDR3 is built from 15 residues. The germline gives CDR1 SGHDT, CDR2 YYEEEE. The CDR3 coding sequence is TGTGCCAGCAGCTTGGGCCAGGGGGACTACAATGAGCAGTTCTTC. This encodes CASSLGQGDYNEQFF.

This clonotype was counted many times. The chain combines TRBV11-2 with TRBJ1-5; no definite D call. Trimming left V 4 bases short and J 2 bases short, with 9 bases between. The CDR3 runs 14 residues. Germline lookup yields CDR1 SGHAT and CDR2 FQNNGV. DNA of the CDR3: TGTGCCAGCAGCTCGAGCCAGGGCAATCAGCCCCAGCATTTT. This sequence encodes CASSSSQGNQPQHF.

Here the CDR3 reads CASSLRQVYEQYF. CDR3 sequence (DNA): TGTGCCAGCAGTCTTCGCCAAGTCTACGAGCAGTACTTC. The chain uses TRBV28 and TRBJ2-7; D gene unclear. Trimming shortened V by 5 bases and J by 3 bases, and 11 bases separated the two germline ends. CDR1 is MDHEN, CDR2 SYDVKM, per germline. The CDR3 totals 13 residues.

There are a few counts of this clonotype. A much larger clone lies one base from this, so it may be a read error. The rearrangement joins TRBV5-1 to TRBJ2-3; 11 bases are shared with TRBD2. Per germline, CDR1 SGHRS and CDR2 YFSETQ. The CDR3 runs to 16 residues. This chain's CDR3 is CAGSPRTSGSTDTQYF. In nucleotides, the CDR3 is TGCGCCGGCAGCCCCAGGACTAGCGGGAGCACAGATACGCAGTATTTT.

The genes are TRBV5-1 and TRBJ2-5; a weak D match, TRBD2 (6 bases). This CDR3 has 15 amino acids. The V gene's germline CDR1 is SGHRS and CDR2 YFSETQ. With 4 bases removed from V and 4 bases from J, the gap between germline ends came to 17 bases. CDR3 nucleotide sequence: TGCGCCAGCAGCGTTTTTACTAGCTTGGTAGAGACCCAGTACTTC. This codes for CASSVFTSLVETQYF.

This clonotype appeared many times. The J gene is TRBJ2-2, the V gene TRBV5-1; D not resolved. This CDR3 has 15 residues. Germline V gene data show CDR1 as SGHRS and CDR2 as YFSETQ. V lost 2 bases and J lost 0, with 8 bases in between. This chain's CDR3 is CASSFLTANTGELFF. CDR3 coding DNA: TGCGCCAGCAGCTTCTTGACGGCGAACACCGGGGAGCTGTTTTTT.

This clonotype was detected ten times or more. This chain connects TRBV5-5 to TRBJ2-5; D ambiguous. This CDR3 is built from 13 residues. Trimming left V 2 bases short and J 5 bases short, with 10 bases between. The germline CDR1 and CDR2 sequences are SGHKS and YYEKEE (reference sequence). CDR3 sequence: CASSFRHLETQYF. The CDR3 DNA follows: TGTGCCAGCAGCTTTAGACATCTGGAGACCCAGTACTTC.